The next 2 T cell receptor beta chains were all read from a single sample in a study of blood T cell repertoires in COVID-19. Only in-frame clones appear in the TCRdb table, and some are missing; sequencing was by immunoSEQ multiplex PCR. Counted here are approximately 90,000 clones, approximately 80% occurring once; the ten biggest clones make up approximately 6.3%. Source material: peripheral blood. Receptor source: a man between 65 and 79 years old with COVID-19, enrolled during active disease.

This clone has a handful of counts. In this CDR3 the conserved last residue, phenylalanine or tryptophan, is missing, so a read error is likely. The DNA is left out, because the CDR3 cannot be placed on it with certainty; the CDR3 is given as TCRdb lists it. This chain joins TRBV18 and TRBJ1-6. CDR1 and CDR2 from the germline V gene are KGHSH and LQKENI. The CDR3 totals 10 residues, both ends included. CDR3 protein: CASSPRGGLA.

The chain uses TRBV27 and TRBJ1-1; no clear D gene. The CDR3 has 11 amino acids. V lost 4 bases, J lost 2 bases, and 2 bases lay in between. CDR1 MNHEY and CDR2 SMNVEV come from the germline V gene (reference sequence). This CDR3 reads CASSSNTEAFF. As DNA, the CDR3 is TGTGCCAGCAGTTCTAACACTGAAGCTTTCTTT.